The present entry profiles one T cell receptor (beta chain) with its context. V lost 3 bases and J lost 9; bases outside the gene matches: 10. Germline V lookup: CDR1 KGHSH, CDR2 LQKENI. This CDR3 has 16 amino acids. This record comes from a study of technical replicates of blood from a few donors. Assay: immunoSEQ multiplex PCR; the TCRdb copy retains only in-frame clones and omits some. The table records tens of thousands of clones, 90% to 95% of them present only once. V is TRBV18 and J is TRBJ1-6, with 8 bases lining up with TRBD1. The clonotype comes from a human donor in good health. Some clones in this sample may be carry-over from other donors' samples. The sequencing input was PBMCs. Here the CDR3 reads CASSPLDRAASSPLHF. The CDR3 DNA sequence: TGTGCCAGCTCACCCTTGGACAGGGCTGCGAGTTCACCCCTCCACTTT.